The clone carrying this TCR beta chain has ten or more counts. What it binds is unknown. The sample is drawn from a study of T cell repertoires in cytomegalovirus infection. Study information: Public TCR beta signatures marked donors with CMV infection and the matching HLA. General study results and limits: Clonotypes of TCR beta that were HLA-C-restricted and CMV-specific dominated the ex vivo response. Cumulated frequencies of public TCR beta families served to identify carriers of CMV plus the relevant HLA.

TCRdb analysed the reads with MiXCR anew, one entry per CDR3 protein. The table includes roughly 300,000 distinct CDR3 sequences, about 25% detected once. CDR1 and CDR2 (germline): SGHTA, FQGNSA. The CDR3 contains 16 residues. J was trimmed by 0 bases and V by 5 bases; bases with no gene match: 9. The sequenced material came from PBMCs. The chain links TRBV7-2 to TRBJ2-5; 7 positions match TRBD2. This receptor was obtained from a human donor in good health (CMV status not recorded). Some clones in this sample may be carry-over from other donors' samples. The CDR3 sequence: CASSPSGAGYQETQYF. CDR3 nucleotides: TGTGCCAGCAGCCCAAGCGGAGCGGGGTACCAAGAGACCCAGTACTTC.